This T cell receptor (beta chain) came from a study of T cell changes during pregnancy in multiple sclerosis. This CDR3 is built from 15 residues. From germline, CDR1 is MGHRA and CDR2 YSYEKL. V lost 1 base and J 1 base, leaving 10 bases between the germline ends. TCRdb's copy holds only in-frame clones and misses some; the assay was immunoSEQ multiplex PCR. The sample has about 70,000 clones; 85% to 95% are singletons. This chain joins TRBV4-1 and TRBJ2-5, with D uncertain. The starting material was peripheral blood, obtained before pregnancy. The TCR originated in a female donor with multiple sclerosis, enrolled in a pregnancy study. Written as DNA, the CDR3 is TGCGCCAGCAGCCAAGGACATGGGTTCCAAGAGACCCAGTACTTC. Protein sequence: CASSQGHGFQETQYF.